Following are 26 T cell receptor beta chains from one sample sequenced in a study of T cell repertoires in cytomegalovirus infection. A single record per CDR3 protein comes from TCRdb applying MiXCR to the reads. The table shows around 130,000 distinct CDR3 sequences, with roughly a quarter occurring only once. These receptors' targets are unknown. The sequencing input was PBMCs, sequenced either directly or after in vitro stimulation (not recorded which). The source of these receptors is a human donor in good health (CMV status not recorded). Some clones in this sample may be carry-over from other donors' samples.

Ten or more counts support this clonotype. V usage is TRBV12-3 or TRBV12-4 and J usage is TRBJ2-7, with 11 bases fitting TRBD2. Unmatched junction bases numbered 5, after V lost 1 base and J lost 0 bases. This CDR3 is 17 amino acids long. The CDR3 sequence is CASSLGPSGRLSYEQYF. The CDR3 nucleotides are TGTGCCAGCAGTTTAGGTCCTAGCGGGAGGCTCTCCTACGAGCAGTACTTC.

This clonotype showed up just a few times. The chain links TRBV6-5 to TRBJ2-1; D possibly corresponds to TRBD2 (5 bases). The CDR3 is made up of 16 amino acids. Trimming took off 2 bases at V and 7 bases at J, with 18 bases between the two ends. CDR1 and CDR2 from the germline V gene are MNHEY and SVGAGI. The DNA of the CDR3 is TGTGCCAGCAGTTACCAAAGCGGAGTTCGTGAGAATGAGCAGTTCTTC. The encoded protein is CASSYQSGVRENEQFF.

Comments on this clonotype: A read error may be the cause here, since a much bigger clone is one base away. This chain's CDR3 is CASSTQGGEPYGYTF. DNA of the CDR3: TGTGCCAGCAGCACACAGGGGGGGGAACCCTATGGCTACACCTTC. This rearrangement joins TRBV7-2 to TRBJ1-2; the match to TRBD1 covers 8 bases. V shed 5 bases and J 4 bases; nucleotides not matched to a gene: 9. Germline lookup yields CDR1 SGHTA and CDR2 FQGNSA. The CDR3 totals 15 residues.

The chain combines TRBV4-1 with TRBJ1-5; D perhaps matches TRBD1 (5 bases). The CDR3 loop spans 15 amino acids. The V gene lost 3 bases and the J gene lost 7 bases, with 16 bases spanning the gap. The germline V gene encodes CDR1 MGHRA and CDR2 YSYEKL. The CDR3 is CASSQGFRGVQPQHF. The CDR3 DNA reads TGCGCCAGCAGCCAGGGATTTCGAGGGGTACAGCCCCAGCATTTT.

This sequence joins TRBV11-3 and TRBJ1-1, with D unresolved. Germline V gene lookup returns CDR1 SGHNT and CDR2 YENEEA. Trimming removed 5 bases from V and 0 bases from J, with 13 bases in between. The CDR3 contains 15 residues. CDR3 loop: CASSSQATMNTEAFF. Here the CDR3 DNA reads TGTGCCAGCAGCAGCCAGGCCACCATGAACACTGAAGCTTTCTTT.

A note on this clonotype: A single base separates this from a much larger clone, so it may be a read error. As the CDR3 is not closed by the conserved phenylalanine or tryptophan, this likely results from a read error. The V and J genes are TRBV4-1 and TRBJ2-1; D uncertain. The CDR3 has 14 amino acids. V gave up 4 bases and J gave up 12 bases, with 19 bases separating them. Per the germline V gene, CDR1 is MGHRA and CDR2 is YSYEKL. CDR3 loop: CASSPDLTIAGQFS. CDR3 bases: TGCGCCAGCAGCCCGGACCTAACCATTGCTGGGCAGTTCTCC.

The chain carries TRBV19 and TRBJ1-1; D may be TRBD1 (6 bases). V dropped 7 bases and J dropped 0 bases, with 9 bases sitting between them. Germline-derived CDR1 and CDR2 are LNHDA and SQIVND (reference sequence). This CDR3 is 13 amino acids long. CDR3 bases: TGTGCCAGTAATGGGGACATGAACACTGAAGCTTTCTTT. It yields the protein CASNGDMNTEAFF.

This clonotype was found a few times. V and J are TRBV6-2 or TRBV6-3 and TRBJ2-1; 8 bases fit TRBD2. V dropped 8 bases and J dropped 4; count of bases not matched to a gene: 10. The CDR3 has 15 residues. Germline-derived CDR1 and CDR2 are MNHEY and SVGEGT. The CDR3 reads CASGGVAGTYNEQFF. The CDR3 DNA follows: TGTGCCAGCGGGGGAGTAGCGGGGACGTACAATGAGCAGTTCTTC.

This clonotype was seen at least ten times. The gene calls are TRBV2 and TRBJ2-3; a weak D match, TRBD1 (6 bases). CDR1 is SNHLY and CDR2 is FYNNEI in the germline V gene. The CDR3 has 13 residues. The V and J ends lost 8 bases and 4 bases respectively, with 13 bases between them. The CDR3 DNA reads TGTGCCAGCCGGACAGCCTGGGCAGATACGCAGTATTTT. This translates into CASRTAWADTQYF.

This clonotype was observed a handful of times. The V gene is TRBV7-6, the J gene TRBJ2-7; 9 nucleotides agree with TRBD1. CDR3 length equals 16 residues. The V gene end was trimmed by 5 bases and the J gene end by 0 bases; junction bases not matched to a gene: 8. Germline V gene data show CDR1 as SGHVS and CDR2 as FNYEAQ. This CDR3 reads CASSPRTGVSSYEQYF. The CDR3 DNA is TGTGCCAGCAGCCCCCGGACAGGGGTCTCCTCCTACGAGCAGTACTTC.

Only a few counts were recorded for this clonotype. The V gene is TRBV18, the J gene TRBJ2-3; D could derive from TRBD1 or TRBD2 (5 bases each). Germline V gene lookup returns CDR1 KGHSH and CDR2 LQKENI. Trimming stripped 3 bases from V and 2 bases from J, with 9 bases between. This CDR3 is 14 amino acids long. CDR3 residues: CASSPGTHTDTQYF. DNA for the CDR3: TGTGCCAGCTCACCCGGGACCCACACAGATACGCAGTATTTT.

The V gene is TRBV7-2, the J gene TRBJ2-7; D gene uncertain. Trimming left V 2 bases short and J 3 bases short, with 14 bases between. This CDR3 has 15 residues. CDR1 and CDR2 (germline): SGHTA, FQGNSA. DNA of the CDR3: TGTGCCAGCAGCTTATACCTGGACGGCCGCTACGAGCAGTACTTC. This codes for CASSLYLDGRYEQYF.

There are many counts of this clonotype. The V and J genes are TRBV11-3 and TRBJ2-1, with no clear D. Trimming cost V 3 bases and J 7 bases, with 16 bases left between them. The CDR3 runs 15 residues. In germline, CDR1 is SGHNT, CDR2 YENEEA. CDR3 loop: CASSFGPLGWNEQFF. CDR3 DNA: TGTGCCAGCAGCTTTGGTCCTCTAGGGTGGAATGAGCAGTTCTTC.

This sequence joins TRBV20-1 and TRBJ2-3, with 15 bases identical to TRBD2. The CDR3 sequence is 15 residues long. Germline V gene lookup returns CDR1 DFQATT and CDR2 SNEGSKA (reference sequence). V was clipped by 4 bases and J by 3 bases; unmatched bases: 2. The CDR3 loop reads CSATGTSGRTDTQYF. The CDR3 DNA reads TGCAGTGCTACGGGGACTAGCGGGAGGACAGATACGCAGTATTTT.

This clonotype was observed a few times. J is TRBJ2-1 and V is TRBV12-3 or TRBV12-4; D is unresolved. The ends were cut back, 5 bases at V and 9 bases at J, with 11 bases in the middle. The CDR3 sequence is 12 residues long. The CDR3 DNA sequence: TGTGCCAGCAGTGGATCTGAGGTTGAGCAGTTCTTC. Its translation is CASSGSEVEQFF.

The genes are TRBV7-6 and TRBJ1-2, with 10 bases that match TRBD1. CDR1 and CDR2 (germline): SGHVS, FNYEAQ. V lost 1 base to trimming and J lost 3 bases; unmatched junction nucleotides: 2. CDR3 size: 15 residues. The CDR3 spells CASSLVGTGDYGYTF. The CDR3 DNA sequence: TGTGCCAGCAGCTTAGTAGGGACAGGGGACTATGGCTACACCTTC. Together with reference TRBV7-6 and TRBJ1-2, the CDR3 gives the full variable domain: GAGVSQSPRYKVTKRGQDVALRCDPISGHVSLYWYRQALGQGPEFLTYFNYEAQQDKSGLPNDRFSAERPEGSISTLTIQRTEQRDSAMYRCASSLVGTGDYGYTFGSGTRLTVV.

This rearrangement joins TRBV28 to TRBJ2-7; tentative D call: TRBD2 (6 bases). The CDR3 is 15 residues long. Germline values: CDR1 MDHEN, CDR2 SYDVKM. V was cut by 5 bases and J by 6 bases, with 20 bases left in between. CDR3 sequence (DNA): TGTGCCAGCAGTCCGGTGGGCGGGGATGCGCGCGAGCAGTACTTC. This codes for CASSPVGGDAREQYF.

The J gene is TRBJ1-2, the V gene TRBV28; 7 bases match TRBD1. The CDR3 is 15 residues long. The V gene end was trimmed by 0 bases and the J gene end by 2 bases; junction bases not matched to a gene: 3. Per germline, CDR1 MDHEN and CDR2 SYDVKM. In nucleotides, the CDR3 is TGTGCCAGCAGTTTATGGCCGGGACAGAACTATGGCTACACCTTC. Protein: CASSLWPGQNYGYTF.

There are many counts of this clonotype. The chain employs TRBV7-2 and TRBJ1-4; the match to TRBD1 covers 7 bases. CDR1 is SGHTA, CDR2 FQGNSA, per germline. There are 14 residues in the CDR3. V was clipped by 5 bases and J by 6 bases; unmatched bases: 6. CDR3 sequence: CASSPRQGHEKLFF. For the CDR3, the DNA is TGTGCCAGCAGCCCCCGACAGGGTCATGAAAAACTGTTTTTT. The full variable domain, completed using reference TRBV7-2 and TRBJ1-4, is GAGVSQSPSNKVTEKGKDVELRCDPISGHTALYWYRQSLGQGLEFLIYFQGNSAPDKSGLPSDRFSAERTGGSVSTLTIQRTQQEDSAVYLCASSPRQGHEKLFFGSGTQLSVL.

This chain joins TRBV6-1 and TRBJ1-1; the D gene is possibly TRBD1 (5 bases). Germline assignment: CDR1 MNHNS and CDR2 SASEGT. V lost 2 bases, J lost 4 bases, and 11 bases lay in between. The CDR3 is 14 amino acids. The CDR3 protein is CASSEQGDGTEAFF. The CDR3 coding sequence is TGTGCCAGCAGTGAACAGGGAGACGGCACTGAAGCTTTCTTT.

This rearrangement joins TRBV15 to TRBJ2-3; no firm D call. V lost 4 bases, J lost 6 bases, and 8 bases lay in between. Germline CDR1 LNHNV, CDR2 YYDKDF (reference sequence). This CDR3 region has 12 residues. The CDR3 nucleotides are TGTGCCACCAGCAACGTAGGCGATACGCAGTATTTT. Its protein product is CATSNVGDTQYF. Using reference TRBV15 and TRBJ2-3 for the parts outside the CDR3, the full variable domain is DAMVIQNPRYQVTQFGKPVTLSCSQTLNHNVMYWYQQKSSQAPKLLFHYYDKDFNNEADTPDNFQSRRPNTSFCFLDIRSPGLGDTAMYLCATSNVGDTQYFGPGTRLTVL.

This clonotype was counted between two and nine times. The V call is TRBV12-3 or TRBV12-4, the J call TRBJ2-1, with TRBD2 as a possible D gene (7 bases). V was cut by 3 bases and J by 6 bases, with 18 bases left in between. The CDR3 is 16 residues long. This CDR3 is CASSFEGVTSANEQFF. The CDR3 bases are TGTGCCAGCAGTTTTGAGGGGGTTACTAGCGCCAATGAGCAGTTCTTC.

The table lists this clonotype with a few counts. This chain connects TRBV5-1 to TRBJ1-3; D might be TRBD1 (5 bases). The CDR3 contains 14 residues. Germline V gene data show CDR1 as SGHRS and CDR2 as YFSETQ. Trimming left V 5 bases short and J 1 base short, with 10 bases between. CDR3 coding DNA: TGCGCCAGCAGTTTCGGGACTTCTGGAAACACCATATATTTT. Translation: CASSFGTSGNTIYF. Together with reference TRBV5-1 and TRBJ1-3, the CDR3 gives the full variable domain: KAGVTQTPRYLIKTRGQQVTLSCSPISGHRSVSWYQQTPGQGLQFLFEYFSETQRNKGNFPGRFSGRQFSNSRSEMNVSTLELGDSALYLCASSFGTSGNTIYFGEGSWLTVV.

This chain links TRBV12-3 or TRBV12-4 with TRBJ2-2; TRBD1 matches at 7 bases. The trim removed 8 bases at V and 8 bases at J, leaving 17 bases unmatched. The CDR3 sequence is 16 residues long. CDR3 DNA: TGTGCCAGCCGGAGTGGATTTGACAGGGTAGGAGGGGAGCTGTTTTTT. As protein: CASRSGFDRVGGELFF.

The chain couples TRBV4-3 to TRBJ2-2; D is uncertain. Per the germline V gene, CDR1 is LGHNA and CDR2 is YSLEER. CDR3 size: 14 residues. Trimming shortened V by 0 bases and J by 6 bases, and 8 bases separated the two germline ends. The CDR3 spells CASSQDPSSGELFF. For the CDR3, the DNA is TGCGCCAGCAGCCAAGACCCGAGTTCCGGGGAGCTGTTTTTT.

The rearrangement joins TRBV6-4 to TRBJ2-1; 13 bases align to TRBD2. Looked up from germline, CDR1 is MRHNA and CDR2 is SNTAGT. The CDR3 covers 15 residues. The J segment lost 6 bases and the V segment lost 4 bases, leaving 3 bases of the junction unmatched. CDR3 region: CASSVRTSGSNEQFF. The CDR3, as DNA: TGTGCCAGCAGTGTGCGGACTAGCGGGAGCAATGAGCAGTTCTTC.